Here is one T cell receptor (beta chain) with its context. This clonotype showed up just a few times. Its antigen specificity is not known. Qualities for individual bases were not recorded, and no much larger clone is one base off. The library was prepared using 5' RACE. The listed sequencing device is Illumina HiSeq 2000. Template switching introduced a universal primer binding site; the final cDNA contained a unique molecular identifier, enabling accurate counting of TCR cDNA molecules. Specific primers in the conserved constant-segment region were used to synthesize first-strand cDNA for TCR alpha and beta chains. To control for contamination, every cDNA library carried two barcodes: a SMART-Mk sample barcode plus Illumina barcodes. TruSeq adapter sequences, together with Illumina sample barcodes, were added in two successive PCR steps. TCR alpha and beta cDNA libraries were sequenced on the Illumina HiSeq platform with custom primers. The study's processing was this. MiGEC processed the raw reads to extract unique molecular identifiers, while MiXCR was used to determine the CDR3 positions. For each individual, recombination models were inferred using an EM algorithm with the repgenHMM and IGoR tools. The tcR package in R was used for shared clonotype analysis, with sharing normalized by the product of cloneset sizes. Out-of-frame nonproductive sequences were analyzed to study raw recombination free of thymic and clonal selection effects. TCRdb reprocessing: public reads trimmed at Q25 with fastp, clones called with MiXCR, in-frame beta chains kept. Each CDR3 protein gets just one entry, which takes the most common genes and DNA from the rows behind it. The V and J calls here are based on TCRdb, not the publication. This sample has some 1,700,000 distinct CDR3 sequences in its table, and around 33% of those were observed once. The top ten clonotypes cover around 0.3% of the sample.

CDR1 and CDR2 (DFQATT, SNEGSKA) derive from the germline V gene (reference sequence). The CDR3 covers 16 residues, taking in both the cysteine and the phenylalanine. CDR3 DNA is the only sequence kept; it has 48 bases, read in frame from the first base. The V end gives up 5 bases and the J end 3 bases, leaving 7 bases in the junction not matched to a gene. The entry originates in a study of identical twins (dated by TCRdb to between 2015 and 2016). For the wider study: TCR alpha and beta repertoires from monozygotic twins, unrelated adults of various ages and cord blood were deep-sequenced to test whether fetal clonotypes persist. Replicate twin experiments were performed at different times using different library preparation protocols to rule out contamination.

Study-wide findings and limitations: Out-of-frame TCR alpha sequences shared between twins showed an excess of low generation-probability sequences compared with coincidental sharing between unrelated individuals. Recombination models systematically underestimated out-of-frame TCR alpha sharing in monozygotic twins but agreed with sharing between unrelated individuals. In beta out-of-frame sequences, excess twin sharing was weaker, because having fewer shared sequences lowered the signal-to-noise ratio. Conclusions relied on cross-sectional statistical analysis, since the same donors could not be followed over many years. Invariant T cells such as MAIT and iNKT could partly confound zero-insertion analyses, although diverse VJ usage argued against such confounding for most clonotypes. Fewer insertions were carried by abundant cord blood beta clonotypes, a similar but weaker trend appeared in young adult naive repertoires, and no such trend appeared in memory repertoires.

Every donor was a healthy Caucasian. Input material: cord blood. This TCR was recovered from a newborn girl in good health. The sequence is built from TRBV20-1 and TRBJ2-3, with 14 bases in between that match TRBD2. CDR3 sequence: CSALTGTSGRTDTQYF. The DNA sequence is given as TGCAGTGCTCTGACCGGGACTAGCGGGAGAACAGATACGCAGTATTTT.